A single sample is the source of the 2 T cell receptor beta chains below, sequenced in a study of T cells after yellow fever vaccination. TCRdb ran MiXCR on the 5' RACE reads and lists one entry per CDR3 protein. In the table there are hundreds of thousands of distinct CDR3 sequences, less than 20% of which are singletons. The source material was PBMCs, sampled 5 days after the first yellow fever vaccination. These TCRs come from a man younger than 35 who received the YFV17D yellow fever vaccine.

V and J are TRBV6-5 and TRBJ2-3, with D perhaps given as TRBD1 or TRBD2 (5 bases each). Looked up from germline, CDR1 is MNHEY and CDR2 is SVGAGI. V was clipped by 0 bases and J by 3 bases, with 10 bases between them. This CDR3 region has 15 residues. CDR3 sequence reads: CASSYSGTKTDTQYF. Here the CDR3 DNA reads TGTGCCAGCAGTTACTCGGGGACGAAGACAGATACGCAGTATTTT.

The chain combines TRBV5-4 with TRBJ2-3, with D maybe TRBD2 (5 bases). Deletions cut 5 bases from V and 2 bases from J, with 9 bases between. The CDR3 runs to 13 residues. Germline loops: CDR1 SGHNT, CDR2 YYREEE (reference sequence). CDR3 in amino acids: CASRSGITDTQYF. CDR3 in DNA: TGTGCCAGCAGATCCGGGATCACAGATACGCAGTATTTT.